The 8 T cell receptor beta chains listed next were all sequenced from one sample in a study of OX40 agonist ivuxolimab in advanced cancers. Here immunoSEQ multiplex PCR was the method, and the copy in TCRdb shows in-frame clones only, minus some. The sample holds 50,000 or so clones, more than 75% seen once. This material consisted of CD4+ or CD8+ T cells sorted from blood, taken in a trial of the OX40 agonist ivuxolimab. These receptors were collected from an adult with an advanced solid tumor such as melanoma, head and neck, liver or kidney cancer.

A few counts support this clone. J is TRBJ2-7 and V is TRBV4-2, with a possible D match to TRBD2 (7 bases). The V end lost 0 bases, the J end lost 6 bases, and 12 bases lay between the germline ends. The CDR3 covers 14 residues. The germline CDR1 and CDR2 sequences are LGHNA and YNFKEQ. The CDR3 protein is CASSQERRGGEQYF. The CDR3 DNA is TGTGCCAGCAGCCAAGAGAGGAGGGGGGGCGAGCAGTACTTC.

V usage is TRBV7-5 and J usage is TRBJ1-5. TRBV7-5 counts as a pseudogene. The CDR3 has 15 amino acids. CDR3 DNA sequence: TGTGCCAGAAGATTACCACGAGTCAGCAATCAGCCCCAGCATTTT. It encodes CARRLPRVSNQPQHF.

This chain links TRBV27 with TRBJ2-1, with 9 bases that match TRBD2. The ends lost 5 bases at V and 2 bases at J; junction bases unmatched: 13. Germline loops: CDR1 MNHEY, CDR2 SMNVEV (reference sequence). CDR3 length: 18 amino acids. The CDR3 DNA reads TGTGCCAGCAGTGCACAACTAGCGGGCACCCTTACCTACAATGAGCAGTTCTTC. Amino acid sequence: CASSAQLAGTLTYNEQFF.

V and J are TRBV18 and TRBJ1-2, with a tentative D call TRBD1 (6 bases). Between the trimmed V and J ends, which lost 3 bases and 7 bases, there was a span of 21 bases. This CDR3 is 16 amino acids long. CDR1 KGHSH and CDR2 LQKENI come from the germline V gene. The CDR3 loop is CASSPPSSGGDGGYTF. Here the CDR3 DNA reads TGTGCCAGCTCACCCCCATCCTCGGGGGGCGACGGTGGCTACACCTTC.

This chain joins TRBV9 and TRBJ2-1; D unclear. The CDR3 is 14 residues long. The V and J ends lost 0 bases and 7 bases respectively, with 11 bases between them. Germline V CDR1 and CDR2: SGDLS, YYNGEE. CDR3 loop: CASSVGREGNEQFF. CDR3 sequence (DNA): TGTGCCAGCAGCGTAGGTAGAGAAGGGAATGAGCAGTTCTTC.

V gene TRBV6-6 combines with J gene TRBJ2-7; D not certain. The length of the CDR3 is 12 residues. V dropped 6 bases and J dropped 3 bases, with 9 bases sitting between them. The germline V gene has CDR1 MNHNY and CDR2 SVGAGI (reference sequence). This CDR3 reads CASRPPGYEQYF. The DNA of the CDR3 is TGTGCCAGCAGACCCCCCGGCTACGAGCAGTACTTC.

The chain carries TRBV9 and TRBJ2-7; D is undetermined. Trimming removed 0 bases at V and 3 bases at J, with 13 bases between. Germline V CDR1 and CDR2: SGDLS, YYNGEE. This CDR3 has 15 amino acids. In DNA form, the CDR3 reads TGTGCCAGCAGCGTAGACAGCTCCTCCGTCTACGAGCAGTACTTC. Its translation is CASSVDSSSVYEQYF. The whole variable domain, remainder taken from reference TRBV9 and TRBJ2-7, is DSGVTQTPKHLITATGQRVTLRCSPRSGDLSVYWYQQSLDQGLQFLIQYYNGEERAKGNILERFSAQQFPDLHSELNLSSLELGDSALYFCASSVDSSSVYEQYFGPGTRLTVT.

This chain joins TRBV5-4 and TRBJ2-5, with D unresolved. This CDR3 is 16 amino acids long. CDR1 is SGHNT, CDR2 YYREEE, per germline (reference sequence). The V end lost 2 bases, the J end lost 10 bases, and 24 bases lay between the germline ends. The CDR3 DNA reads as TGTGCCAGCAGCTTACCCGGGCCCCAGAAGTGGAGAGACCAGTACTTC. Encoded protein: CASSLPGPQKWRDQYF. Full variable domain (rest looked up from reference TRBV5-4 and TRBJ2-5): ETGVTQSPTHLIKTRGQQVTLRCSSQSGHNTVSWYQQALGQGPQFIFQYYREEENGRGNFPPRFSGLQFPNYSSELNVNALELDDSALYLCASSLPGPQKWRDQYFGPGTRLLVL.